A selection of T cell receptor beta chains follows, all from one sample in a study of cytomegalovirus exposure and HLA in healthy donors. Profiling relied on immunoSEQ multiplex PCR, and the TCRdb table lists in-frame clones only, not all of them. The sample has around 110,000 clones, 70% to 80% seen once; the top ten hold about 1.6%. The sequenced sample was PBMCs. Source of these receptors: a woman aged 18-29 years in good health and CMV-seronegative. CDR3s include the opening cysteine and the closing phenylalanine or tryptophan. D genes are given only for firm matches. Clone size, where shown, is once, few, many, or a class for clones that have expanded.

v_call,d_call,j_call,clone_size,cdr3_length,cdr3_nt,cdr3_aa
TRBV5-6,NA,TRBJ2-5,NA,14,TGTGCCAGCAGCTTGGAAGGGCCCCGGGGGACCCAGTACTTC,CASSLEGPRGTQYF
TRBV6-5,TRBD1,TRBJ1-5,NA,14,TGTGCCAGCAGTCCGACAGGGCGCAATCAGCCCCAGCATTTT,CASSPTGRNQPQHF
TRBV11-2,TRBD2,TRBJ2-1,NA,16,TGTGCCAGCAGCCTAAGGGCTAGCGGGAGATACAATGAGCAGTTCTTC,CASSLRASGRYNEQFF
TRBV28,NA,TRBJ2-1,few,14,TGTGCCAGCAGTTTATTGGCAGTGGACAATGAGCAGTTCTTC,CASSLLAVDNEQFF
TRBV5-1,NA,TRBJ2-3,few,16,TGCGCCAGCAGCCCGGACCTTAGCGGCGGCACAGATACGCAGTATTTT,CASSPDLSGGTDTQYF
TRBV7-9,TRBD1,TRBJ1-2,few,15,TGTGCCAGCAGCCCCGGGGACAGAGCTAACTATGGCTACACCTTC,CASSPGDRANYGYTF
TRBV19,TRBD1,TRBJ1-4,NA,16,TGTGCCAGTAGTATACTAGGGGGCTCTAATAATGAAAAACTGTTTTTT,CASSILGGSNNEKLFF
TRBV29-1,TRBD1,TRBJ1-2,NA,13,TGCAGCGTGGAGACAGGGGGTCACTATGGCTACACCTTC,CSVETGGHYGYTF
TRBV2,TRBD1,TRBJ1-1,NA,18,TGTGCCAGCAGGGGAGTCGACAGGGGCTTTGACATGAACACTGAAGCTTTCTTT,CASRGVDRGFDMNTEAFF
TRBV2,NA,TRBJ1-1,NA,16,TGTGCCAGCAGTGAAGCCGATAGGACAGAGAACACTGAAGCTTTCTTT,CASSEADRTENTEAFF
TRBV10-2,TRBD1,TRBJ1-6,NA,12,TGCGCCAGCAGTGAACCGAGGGGGCCGCTCCACTTT,CASSEPRGPLHF
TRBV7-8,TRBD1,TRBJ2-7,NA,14,TGTGCCAGCAGTCCCCGACAGGGGAACTACGAGCAGTACTTC,CASSPRQGNYEQYF
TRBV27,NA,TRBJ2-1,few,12,TGTGCCAGCAGTGACAGTTACAATGAGCAGTTCTTC,CASSDSYNEQFF
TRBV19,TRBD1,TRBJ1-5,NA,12,TGTGCCAGCATGACAGGGGGCCAGCCCCAGCATTTT,CASMTGGQPQHF
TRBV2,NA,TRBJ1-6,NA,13,TGTGCCAGCAGTGGACAGGTCGTGTCACCCCTCCACTTT,CASSGQVVSPLHF
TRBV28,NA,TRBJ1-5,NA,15,TGTGCCAGCAGTCAGACAGGAATTCAAAATCAGCCCCAGCATTTT,CASSQTGIQNQPQHF
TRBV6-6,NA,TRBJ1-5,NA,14,TGTGCCGCCGGAGATGGATATAGCAATCAGCCCCAGCATTTT,CAAGDGYSNQPQHF
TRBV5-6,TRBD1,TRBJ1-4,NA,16,TGTGCCAGCAGCTTGCGACAGGGGGCAACTAATGAAAAACTGTTTTTT,CASSLRQGATNEKLFF
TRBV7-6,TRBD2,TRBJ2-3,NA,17,TGTGCCAGCAGCCCGAAAGCTAGCGGGGATGGCACAGATACGCAGTATTTT,CASSPKASGDGTDTQYF
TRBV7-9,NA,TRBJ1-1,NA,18,TGTGCCAGCAGCTTTAGCCCGCTTCGGCTGACTGTCAACACTGAAGCTTTCTTT,CASSFSPLRLTVNTEAFF
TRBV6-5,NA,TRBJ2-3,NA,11,TGTGCCAGCAGTAACGACAATACGCAGTATTTT,CASSNDNTQYF
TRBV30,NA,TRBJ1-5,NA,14,TGTGCCTGGAGTCTAGGACATAGCAATCAGCCCCAGCATTTT,CAWSLGHSNQPQHF
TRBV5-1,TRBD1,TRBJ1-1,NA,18,TGCGCCAGCAGTCGTGAGACAGGGGGAACGGCCTTGAACACTGAAGCTTTCTTT,CASSRETGGTALNTEAFF
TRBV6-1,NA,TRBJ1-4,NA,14,TGTGCCAGCAGTCCCCAGGGGCCAGGGTGGAAACTGTTTTTT,CASSPQGPGWKLFF
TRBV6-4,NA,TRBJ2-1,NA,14,TGTGCCAGCAGTGAAGGGGGCTCCTACAATGAGCAGTTCTTC,CASSEGGSYNEQFF
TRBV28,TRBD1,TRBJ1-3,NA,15,TGTGCCAGCAGTTCGCCGACAGGGTTTGGAAACACCATATATTTT,CASSSPTGFGNTIYF
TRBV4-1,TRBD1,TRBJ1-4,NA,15,TGCGCCAGCAGCGACCTGGACAGGGGTAATGAAAAACTGTTTTTT,CASSDLDRGNEKLFF
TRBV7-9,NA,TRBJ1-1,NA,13,TGTGCCAGCAGTCTCCAGGGTGACACTGAAGCTTTCTTT,CASSLQGDTEAFF
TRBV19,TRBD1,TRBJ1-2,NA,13,TGTGCCAGTAGAGCAGGGGGGATCTATGGCTACACCTTC,CASRAGGIYGYTF
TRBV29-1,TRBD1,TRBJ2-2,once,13,TGCAGCGTAGGACAGGACAACACCGGGGAGCTGTTTTTT,CSVGQDNTGELFF
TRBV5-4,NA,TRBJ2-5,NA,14,TGTGCCAGCAGAAGAACCGGGGACCAAGAGACCCAGTACTTC,CASRRTGDQETQYF
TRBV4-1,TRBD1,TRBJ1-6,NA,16,TGCGCCAGCAGCCAATCAGGGGGCCCCTATAATTCACCCCTCCACTTT,CASSQSGGPYNSPLHF
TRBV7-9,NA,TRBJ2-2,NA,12,TGTGCTCCTGGCGGAGACACCGGGGAGCTGTTTTTT,CAPGGDTGELFF
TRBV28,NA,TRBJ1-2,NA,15,TGTGCCAGCAGCCTGCTGACAGTCTCTAACTATGGCTACACTTTC,CASSLLTVSNYGYTF
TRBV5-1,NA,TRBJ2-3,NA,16,TGCGCCAGCAGCTTGGGTCTCCGGGGGTATATGGATACGCAGTATTTT,CASSLGLRGYMDTQYF
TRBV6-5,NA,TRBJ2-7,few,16,TGTGCCAGCAGTTCCCACCCCGGACAGTCTTCCTACGAGCAGTACTTC,CASSSHPGQSSYEQYF
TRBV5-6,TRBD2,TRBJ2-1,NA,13,TGTGCCAGCAGCTCGCAGGGAGGGAGTGAGCAGTTCTTC,CASSSQGGSEQFF
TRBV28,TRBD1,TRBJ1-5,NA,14,TGTGCCAGCAGTCGGACAGGCCGAGGCCAGCCCCAGCATTTT,CASSRTGRGQPQHF
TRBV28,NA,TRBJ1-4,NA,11,TGTGCCAGCAGTCCGGGGTGGAAACTGTTTTTT,CASSPGWKLFF
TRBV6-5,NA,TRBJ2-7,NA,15,TGTGCCAGCAGGGAGGGGCCTTCCTCCCTCTACGAGCAGTACTTC,CASREGPSSLYEQYF
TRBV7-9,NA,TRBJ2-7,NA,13,TGTGCCAGCAGTTCCTCGGACAGCTACGAGCAGTACTTC,CASSSSDSYEQYF
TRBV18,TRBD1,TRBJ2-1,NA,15,TGTGCCAGCTCACCAGAGCAGGGGGCCATCCATGAGCAGTTCTTC,CASSPEQGAIHEQFF
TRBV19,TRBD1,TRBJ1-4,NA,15,TGTGCCAGTAGTCGACTGACAGGGGGCGCGGAAAAACTGTTTTTT,CASSRLTGGAEKLFF
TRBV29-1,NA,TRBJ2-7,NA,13,TGCAGCGTTGGTGAGGGAGGTTCGTACGAGCAGTACTTC,CSVGEGGSYEQYF
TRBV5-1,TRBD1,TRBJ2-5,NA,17,TGCGCCAGCAGACATACCGGGACAGCCGAGGTCGGGGAGACCCAGTACTTC,CASRHTGTAEVGETQYF
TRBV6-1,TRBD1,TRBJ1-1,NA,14,TGTGCCAGCATGCTGGACAGGGTGGGCACTGAAGCTTTCTTT,CASMLDRVGTEAFF
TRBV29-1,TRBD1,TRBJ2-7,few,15,TGCAGCGTTCTATCGTCGGGACAGGGAGTATACGAGCAGTACTTC,CSVLSSGQGVYEQYF
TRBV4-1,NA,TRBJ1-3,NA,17,TGCGCCAGCAGCCAACCAACCCGGACAGTCTCTGGAAACACCATATATTTT,CASSQPTRTVSGNTIYF
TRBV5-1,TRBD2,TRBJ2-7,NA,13,TGCGCCAGCTCCGGGACTAGGGGCAACGAGCAGTACTTC,CASSGTRGNEQYF
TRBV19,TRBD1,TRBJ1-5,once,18,TGTGCCAGTAGTACCCACCCGATACGGGACAGGGGGAATCAGCCCCAGCATTTT,CASSTHPIRDRGNQPQHF
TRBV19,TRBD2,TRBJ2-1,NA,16,TGTGCCAGTAGTATCACTGGGGGGAGGGCCTACAATGAGCAGTTCTTC,CASSITGGRAYNEQFF
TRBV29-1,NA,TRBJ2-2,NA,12,TGCAGCGTTGTGGGCAGCACCGGGGAGCTGTTTTTT,CSVVGSTGELFF
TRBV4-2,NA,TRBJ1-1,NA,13,TGTGCCAGCAGCCAAGCAGGGTCGCCTGAAGCTTTCTTT,CASSQAGSPEAFF
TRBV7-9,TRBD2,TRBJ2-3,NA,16,TGTGCCAGCAGCTTAGCCCTAGCGGAGCTCACAGATACGCAGTATTTT,CASSLALAELTDTQYF
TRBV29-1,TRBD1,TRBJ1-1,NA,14,TGCAGCGTCCCCCCCGGACAGGGGAACACTGAAGCTTTCTTT,CSVPPGQGNTEAFF
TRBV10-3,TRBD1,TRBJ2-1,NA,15,TGTGCCATCAGTGACCCGGACAGGGAAGTAAGTGAGCAGTTCTTC,CAISDPDREVSEQFF
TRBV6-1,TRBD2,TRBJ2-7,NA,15,TGTGCCAGCAGTGAAAAGAAGGCGGGGGGGCGCGAGCAGTACTTC,CASSEKKAGGREQYF